The sequence of this TCR beta chain was determined in a study of response to subunit inactivated influenza vaccine. CDR3 length equals 14 residues. With 1 base removed from V and 2 bases from J, the gap between germline ends came to 9 bases. CDR1 and CDR2 (germline): LGHDT, YNNKEL (reference sequence). TCRdb used MiXCR to reprocess the RT-PCR reads, holding one entry per CDR3 protein. Of 800,000 to 1,000,000 distinct CDR3 sequences listed, approximately 22% are singletons. This rearrangement joins TRBV3-1 to TRBJ2-7; D is perhaps TRBD2 (5 bases). The sample consisted of PBMCs from blood, taken around 5 days after vaccination. This TCR was sampled from a man in his fifties who received an inactivated influenza vaccine. In DNA, the CDR3 is TGTGCCAGCAGCCAAGTTACGGGAACCTACGAGCAGTACTTC. It encodes CASSQVTGTYEQYF.